The 11 T cell receptor beta chains given below trace back to one sample, sequenced in a study of blood T cells in healthy people across ages. Then a second PCR, running roughly 7 to 11 cycles, was carried out with a sample-barcoded 5' primer and a J-beta primer mix. TCRdb redid the calling of the 5' RACE reads with MiXCR, one entry per CDR3 protein. The table shows more than 1,000,000 distinct CDR3 sequences, with 20% to 25% occurring only once. These records were also assigned to another study, of T cells of mothers and their children.

Sequenced sample: blood. These receptors all come from a girl aged 2 to 9 in good health.

This clonotype was found a few times. CDR3 residues: CASSFFRGSREGQQYF. The DNA for the CDR3 is TGTGCCAGCAGCTTTTTTAGGGGTTCGAGAGAGGGACAGCAGTATTTT. This sequence joins TRBV11-2 and TRBJ2-3; the D gene is possibly TRBD1 (6 bases). CDR1 and CDR2 (germline): SGHAT, FQNNGV. The V end lost 3 bases, the J end lost 11 bases, and 24 bases lay between the germline ends. CDR3 size: 16 residues.

This clonotype was counted a few times. V usage is TRBV28 and J usage is TRBJ1-5, with 11 bases fitting TRBD1. V dropped 5 bases and J dropped 0; count of bases not matched to a gene: 15. In germline, CDR1 is MDHEN, CDR2 SYDVKM. The CDR3 runs to 20 residues. The CDR3 DNA follows: TGTGCCAGCAGTCTTAGGTTTTGGGACAGGGGGACCTTTAGCAATCAGCCCCAGCATTTT. Residues: CASSLRFWDRGTFSNQPQHF.

The rearrangement links TRBV29-1 to TRBJ1-2, with 8 bases matching TRBD1. The CDR3 contains 14 residues. Germline assignment: CDR1 SQVTM and CDR2 ANQGSEA. V shed 7 bases and J 4 bases; nucleotides not matched to a gene: 11. CDR3 loop: CSDMGTGGIYGYTF. CDR3 DNA: TGCAGCGACATGGGAACAGGGGGGATCTATGGCTACACCTTC. Variable domain in full (rest from reference TRBV29-1 and TRBJ1-2): SAVISQKPSRDICQRGTSLTIQCQVDSQVTMMFWYRQQPGQSLTLIATANQGSEATYESGFVIDKFPISRPNLTFSTLTVSNMSPEDSSIYLCSDMGTGGIYGYTFGSGTRLTVV.

The genes are TRBV12-3 or TRBV12-4 and TRBJ2-5; D is ambiguous. V lost 4 bases and J lost 2, with 5 bases in between. The CDR3 length is 12 residues. CDR3 sequence reads: CASSSKQETQYF. DNA of the CDR3: TGTGCCAGCAGTTCGAAGCAAGAGACCCAGTACTTC.

DNA of the CDR3: TGCGCCAGCAGCTGGCGGGGGGCCCTAGATACGCAGTATTTT. Translation: CASSWRGALDTQYF. The chain is built from TRBV5-1 and TRBJ2-3, with 8 bases matching TRBD2. CDR1 is SGHRS and CDR2 is YFSETQ in the germline V gene. With 3 bases clipped from V and 5 bases from J, the junction kept 5 bases outside the gene matches. The length of the CDR3 is 14 residues.

This clonotype was observed at least ten times. The chain uses TRBV29-1 and TRBJ2-5; D not certain. Germline loops: CDR1 SQVTM, CDR2 ANQGSEA. The CDR3 extends over 10 amino acids. V was clipped by 3 bases and J by 5 bases, with 4 bases between them. The DNA for the CDR3 is TGCAGCGTTGATGGGGAGACCCAGTACTTC. This encodes CSVDGETQYF.

This clonotype turned up a few times. The chain is built from TRBV19 and TRBJ2-1; 8 nucleotides align to TRBD2. V shed 1 base, J shed 5 bases, and the junction held 10 bases outside the gene matches. From germline, CDR1 is LNHDA and CDR2 SQIVND (reference sequence). This CDR3 spans 17 amino acids. The CDR3 sequence is CASSIGRVVAGHNEQFF. As DNA, the CDR3 is TGTGCCAGTAGTATAGGTAGGGTAGTAGCGGGACACAATGAGCAGTTCTTC.

This clonotype was counted between two and nine times. V gene TRBV7-2 combines with J gene TRBJ2-1, with 7 bases aligning to TRBD1. Losses at the gene ends were 2 bases for V and 2 bases for J; bases not matched to a gene: 3. The CDR3 is made up of 15 amino acids. The germline V gene has CDR1 SGHTA and CDR2 FQGNSA. CDR3 region: CASSLLQGTYNEQFF. In DNA, the CDR3 is TGTGCCAGCAGCTTATTACAGGGGACCTACAATGAGCAGTTCTTC.

The CDR3 DNA reads as TGCGCCAGCAGCCAAGATCGATGGGATACGCAGTATTTT. Translating gives CASSQDRWDTQYF. The V call is TRBV4-3, the J call TRBJ2-3, with D unclear. The ends were cut back, 0 bases at V and 6 bases at J, with 7 bases in the middle. The CDR3 runs to 13 residues. Germline CDR1 is LGHNA and CDR2 is YSLEER.

This clonotype came up a few times. The chain joins TRBV29-1 to TRBJ2-3, with D unclear. The V gene lost 2 bases and the J gene lost 5 bases, with 11 bases spanning the gap. Germline-derived CDR1 and CDR2 are SQVTM and ANQGSEA. The CDR3 consists of 13 residues. In DNA form, the CDR3 reads TGCAGCGTTGAACGGATCAACCAAGATACGCAGTATTTT. Encoded protein: CSVERINQDTQYF.

This clonotype was counted only a few times. The chain uses TRBV29-1 and TRBJ2-6, with D possibly being TRBD2 (5 bases). The CDR3 length is 16 residues. Trimming cost V 4 bases and J 1 base, with 14 bases left between them. Looked up from germline, CDR1 is SQVTM and CDR2 is ANQGSEA. CDR3 sequence: CSVVSNRESGANVLTF. CDR3 bases: TGCAGCGTTGTATCTAATCGGGAATCTGGGGCCAACGTCCTGACTTTC.